The rows below give T cell receptor beta chains drawn from one sample of a study of CD8+ T cells in alopecia areata. Repertoires were generated with immunoSEQ multiplex PCR, while TCRdb's copy carries only in-frame clones and drops some. This sample has about 190,000 clones, with 60% to 70% found just once. Sequencing was performed on CD4+ T cells sorted from blood, taken at week 4, from a patient treated with tofacitinib. The source is a human donor with alopecia areata. Each CDR3 is given with its conserved first and last residue. Fields, in order: V gene, D gene, J gene, clone size, CDR3 DNA, CDR3 protein. D genes are given only for firm matches. Not all rows give a size; the values are once, few, many and, for expanded clones, a class.

TRBV29-1	TRBD2	TRBJ2-7	few	TGCAGCGTAAATAGCGGGGGAACCTACGAGCAGTACTTC	CSVNSGGTYEQYF
TRBV4-1	TRBD2	TRBJ2-1	-	TGCGCCAGCAGCCAAGCACTAGCGGGGGTCTACAATGAGCAGTTCTTC	CASSQALAGVYNEQFF
TRBV4-3	-	TRBJ2-3	once	TGCGCCAGCAGCCAAGATCCTAGGGGCACAGATACGCAGTATTTT	CASSQDPRGTDTQYF
TRBV2	TRBD1	TRBJ1-5	-	TGTGCCAGCAGCGGGACAGGGGTGGGTAATCAGCCCCAGCATTTT	CASSGTGVGNQPQHF
TRBV25-1	-	TRBJ1-1	-	TGTGCCAGCAGTCATGAGGGAAACACTGAAGCTTTCTTT	CASSHEGNTEAFF
TRBV30	-	TRBJ1-5	few	TGTGCCTGGAGCCACAGGTCCAATCAGCCCCAGCATTTT	CAWSHRSNQPQHF
TRBV4-2	-	TRBJ2-3	once	TGTGCCAGCAGCCAAGACCCCCCAGGGGGGGTTAGCACAGATACGCAGTATTTT	CASSQDPPGGVSTDTQYF
TRBV6-5	-	TRBJ2-7	-	TGTGCCAGCAGCAGGACGGGAAGCTCCTACGAGCAGTACTTC	CASSRTGSSYEQYF
TRBV5-6	-	TRBJ2-4	few	TGTGCCAGCAGCTTGGGTTTTGGAGGAACCAAAAACATTCAGTACTTC	CASSLGFGGTKNIQYF
TRBV5-4	TRBD2	TRBJ2-2	-	TGTGCCAGCAGCTTGGCTAGCGGCCTTGGTTACACCGGGGAGCTGTTTTTT	CASSLASGLGYTGELFF
TRBV2	-	TRBJ1-2	few	TGTGCCAGCAGTGCGGCATCTACTAACTATGGCTACACCTTC	CASSAASTNYGYTF
TRBV27	-	TRBJ2-2	-	TGTGCCAGCAGTGATGAGACTCCGGGATCAACCGGGGAGCTGTTTTTT	CASSDETPGSTGELFF
TRBV5-1	TRBD1	TRBJ1-1	-	TGCGCCAGCAGTAAACAGGGGGGCGAGACTGAAGCTTCCTTT	CASSKQGGETEASF
TRBV7-2	TRBD2	TRBJ2-3	-	TGTGCCAGCAGCACTCGGACTAGCGGGGGCACAGATACGCAGTATTTT	CASSTRTSGGTDTQYF
TRBV5-1	-	TRBJ2-1	few	TGCGCCAGCAAGAGTTCCTACAATGAGCAGTTCTTC	CASKSSYNEQFF